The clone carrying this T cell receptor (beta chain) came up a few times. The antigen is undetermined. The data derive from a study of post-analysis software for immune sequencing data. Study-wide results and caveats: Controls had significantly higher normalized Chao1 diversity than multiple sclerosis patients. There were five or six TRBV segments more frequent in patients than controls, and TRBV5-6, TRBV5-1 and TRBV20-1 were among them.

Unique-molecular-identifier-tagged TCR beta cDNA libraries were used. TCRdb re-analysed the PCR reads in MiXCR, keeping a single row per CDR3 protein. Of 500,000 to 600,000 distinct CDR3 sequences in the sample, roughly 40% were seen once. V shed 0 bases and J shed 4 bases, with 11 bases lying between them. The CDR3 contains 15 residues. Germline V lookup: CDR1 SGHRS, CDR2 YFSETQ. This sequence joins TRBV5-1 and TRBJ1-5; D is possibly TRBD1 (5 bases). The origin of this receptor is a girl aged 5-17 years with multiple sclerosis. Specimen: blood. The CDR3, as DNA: TGCGCCAGCAGCTTGGAGGGGCTCACGAATCAGCCCCAGCATTTT. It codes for CASSLEGLTNQPQHF. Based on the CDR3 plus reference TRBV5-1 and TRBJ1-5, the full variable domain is KAGVTQTPRYLIKTRGQQVTLSCSPISGHRSVSWYQQTPGQGLQFLFEYFSETQRNKGNFPGRFSGRQFSNSRSEMNVSTLELGDSALYLCASSLEGLTNQPQHFGDGTRLSIL.